This T cell receptor beta chain was recorded in a study of blood T cells in healthy people across ages. Study conclusions and caveats: Older age coincided with a roughly linear decline in TCR beta diversity per million T cells.

Alongside a J-beta primer mix, a sample-barcoded 5' primer served in a second PCR lasting 7 to 11 cycles. TCRdb redid the calling of the 5' RACE reads with MiXCR, one entry per CDR3 protein. The sample shows about 780,000 distinct CDR3 sequences, more than 25% of them seen only once. This clonotype was seen a few times. Its target is not known. Germline V gene sequence: CDR1 SNHLY, CDR2 FYNNEI. The CDR3 extends over 13 amino acids. Trimming pared 7 bases from V and 1 base from J, leaving 9 bases between. These data are also associated with another study on T cells of mothers and their children. Turning to that study: Amplification in the second PCR used the M1S primer, which added sample barcodes and 2-4 random nucleotides. The TCR beta CDR3 read count exceeded 8.5 million for each mother and was about 2.8 million for each child.

Sequences were obtained from blood. V gene TRBV2 combines with J gene TRBJ2-3; D possibly corresponds to TRBD2 (5 bases). The receptor was derived from a boy between 10 and 17 years old in good health. The CDR3 reads CASNGEGTDTQYF. CDR3 DNA: TGTGCCAGCAACGGGGAAGGCACAGATACGCAGTATTTT.